This T cell receptor (beta chain) stems from a study of graft-versus-host responses after intestinal transplantation (dated by TCRdb to about 2021). Background for the entire study: Multivisceral, liver-intestinal, or isolated intestinal transplants were received by the recipients. Every recipient was given anti-thymocyte globulin induction, followed by 2 to 4 years of maintenance tacrolimus and steroids. To identify alloreactive clones, pre-transplant mixed lymphocyte reaction products were sequenced and then compared with unstimulated pre-transplant donor and recipient T cells. After intestinal transplantation, graft-versus-host and host-versus-graft alloreactive T cell clones were followed in the graft, circulation and bone marrow using bulk TCR-beta CDR3 sequencing. Samples from three later patients were sequenced in-house on an Illumina MiSeq with MiXCR processing rather than by the commercial service. Donor T cell macrochimerism was defined as a peak of at least 4% donor T cells among recipient peripheral blood mononuclear cells. Of the 20 to 25 intestinal transplant recipients enrolled in the cohort, one of whom was a retransplant, a few patients without pretransplant specimens were excluded.

Broader findings and caveats from the paper: Early after transplant, declines in HvG clones were associated with peak levels of circulating GvH clones. In the allografts of patients with donor T cell macrochimerism, GvH to HvG T cell clonal ratios were high. GvH clones were found in recipient bone marrow, and some of the GvH clones appeared earlier in ileal mucosa or blood, which is consistent with an intestinal mucosal origin. Conclusions were limited by the relatively low number and heterogeneity of intestinal transplant patients.

Via the germline V gene, CDR1 is MRHNA and CDR2 SNTAGT. Reading from cysteine to phenylalanine, the CDR3 counts 15 amino acids. CDR3 DNA is the only sequence kept; it has 45 bases, read in frame from the first base. This clone was seen only a few times. Its antigen is still unknown. The junction departs from the called germline gene at one end, perhaps through a read error. Blood samples were collected up to 4 times in the first month after transplant and then at least monthly when available. To prepare the library, the immunoSEQ multiplex PCR assay was applied. High-throughput TCR-beta CDR3 sequencing of genomic DNA from most patients was performed by Adaptive Biotechnologies. The original methods were these. TCR sequencing data for 15 to 20 patients were retrieved from Adaptive's ImmunoSEQ software; a few other patients were processed with MiXCR and VDJtools. CDR3 nucleotide sequences shared between donor and recipient were removed because their origin could not be assigned. To count as alloreactive, a clone needed at least 2-fold expansion over unstimulated cells and a minimum CFSE-low frequency of 0.002% (template counts) or 0.001% (read counts). A clone was considered mappable if detected in the sequenced pre-transplant spleen, lymph node, or MLR CFSE-low populations of the donor or recipient. The cumulative frequency of alloreactive clones was calculated as a percentage of all sequences, weighted by copy number. TCRdb provides this immuneACCESS table in a form limited to in-frame rearrangements. Some clones are lacking; in checked studies, under half of them reflect an unresolved V gene, and why the rest are absent is not known. From that table come the V and J calls and clone size; the DNA was used to work out D and trimming. Within this sample are tens of thousands of clones, with 85% to 95% of them counted one time only. The ten largest clones take up about 5.5% of the sample.

This TCR was recovered from a human patient who received an intestinal transplant, so some T cells may come from the graft donor. Specimen: PBMCs, collected about 800 days after a first intestinal transplant, on the day of a second. The rearranged chain carries TRBV6-4 and TRBJ2-1; TRBD2 lines up with 12 middle nucleotides. The DNA is as follows: TGTGCCAGCAGTGACGCTAGCGGGGGGGCCAATGAGCAGGTCTTC. Its amino acids are CASSDASGGANEQVF.